The 26 T cell receptor beta chains below all came from one sample that was sequenced in a study of Graves' ophthalmopathy and Graves' hyperthyroidism. TCR beta CDR3 regions were amplified from RNA transcripts. A first-round RT-PCR used HTBI primers, followed by a second-round multiplex PCR. TCRdb called the multiplex PCR reads again in MiXCR, with one record for every CDR3 protein. Of more than 550,000 distinct CDR3 sequences listed, about 41% were seen once; the top ten hold roughly 3.5%. Sequenced input: peripheral blood. Receptor source: an adult man with Graves' ophthalmopathy.

This clonotype was seen only a few times. This chain uses TRBV2 with TRBJ1-5, with 9 bases identical to TRBD1. The germline V gene encodes CDR1 SNHLY and CDR2 FYNNEI. After removal of 1 base from V and 6 bases from J, the junction contained 4 bases not matched to a gene. This CDR3 comprises 15 residues. The chain's CDR3 is CASSEEQTGGQPQHF. The CDR3 DNA follows: TGTGCCAGCAGTGAAGAACAGACAGGGGGTCAGCCCCAGCATTTT.

V usage is TRBV19 and J usage is TRBJ1-4; 9 nucleotides line up with TRBD1. From germline, CDR1 is LNHDA and CDR2 SQIVND (reference sequence). This CDR3 comprises 17 residues. V dropped 5 bases and J dropped 0; count of bases not matched to a gene: 7. CDR3 sequence: CASSPRDREATNEKLFF. CDR3 nucleotide sequence: TGTGCCAGTAGTCCTCGGGACAGGGAGGCAACTAATGAAAAACTGTTTTTT.

The gene calls are TRBV9 and TRBJ2-2; possible D gene TRBD2, 6 bases. V shed 6 bases and J shed 14 bases, with 8 bases lying between them. The CDR3 is 9 residues long. Germline loops: CDR1 SGDLS, CDR2 YYNGEE. CDR3 DNA: TGTGCCAGCACCGGGGGACTGTTTTTT. This gives the protein CASTGGLFF.

The V call is TRBV29-1, the J call TRBJ2-5, with TRBD1 matching over 11 bases. The CDR3 consists of 15 residues. J was trimmed by 5 bases and V by 5 bases; bases with no gene match: 10. The germline CDR1 and CDR2 sequences are SQVTM and ANQGSEA. The CDR3 DNA sequence: TGCAGCGTTACCGGACAGGGGGCCGGGGGCGAGACCCAGTACTTC. Translating gives CSVTGQGAGGETQYF.

V and J are TRBV12-3 or TRBV12-4 and TRBJ2-6; TRBD2 might be the D (5 bases). This CDR3 region has 10 residues. This CDR3 reads CASGLVLVTF. In DNA form, the CDR3 reads TGTGCTAGTGGTTTGGTACTAGTGACTTTC.

The V and J genes are TRBV11-2 and TRBJ1-3; 9 bases fit TRBD1. Losses at the gene ends were 5 bases for V and 11 bases for J; bases not matched to a gene: 7. From germline, CDR1 is SGHAT and CDR2 FQNNGV. The CDR3 has 13 amino acids. As DNA, the CDR3 is TGTGCCAGCAGCCACTCGGGACAGGGAGCCATATATTTT. Translation gives CASSHSGQGAIYF.

This clonotype was seen ten or more times. This rearrangement joins TRBV19 to TRBJ1-1, with D maybe TRBD1 (6 bases). The germline CDR1 and CDR2 sequences are LNHDA and SQIVND (reference sequence). Trimming shortened V by 2 bases and J by 1 base, and 11 bases separated the two germline ends. The CDR3 is 15 residues long. The CDR3 reads CASSIPGAENTEAFF. The CDR3 bases are TGTGCCAGTAGTATACCAGGGGCGGAGAACACTGAAGCTTTCTTT.

This clonotype was detected ten times or more. The gene calls are TRBV20-1 and TRBJ2-2; D is unclear. Germline CDR1 reads DFQATT; CDR2 reads SNEGSKA (reference sequence). This CDR3 spans 10 amino acids. V shed 6 bases and J shed 4 bases, with 3 bases lying between them. The DNA for the CDR3 is TGCAGTGCGGGCACCGGGGAGCTGTTTTTT. Amino acid sequence: CSAGTGELFF.

The chain is built from TRBV7-3 and TRBJ1-2; no firm D call. CDR1 is SGHTA, CDR2 FQGTGA, per germline. The CDR3 loop spans 13 amino acids. With 5 bases removed from V and 7 bases from J, the gap between germline ends came to 14 bases. In DNA, the CDR3 is TGTGCCAGCAGCGCCATGGGCTCAGCTGGCTACACCTTC. As protein: CASSAMGSAGYTF.

This chain connects TRBV9 to TRBJ1-1; TRBD1 aligns across 7 bases. V lost 5 bases and J lost 2; bases outside the gene matches: 3. Germline V gives CDR1 SGDLS, CDR2 YYNGEE. The CDR3 sequence is 13 residues long. The CDR3 DNA is TGTGCCAGCAGGAGGGGGCCAAACACTGAAGCTTTCTTT. This gives the protein CASRRGPNTEAFF.

This clonotype has a count of ten or more. J is TRBJ1-1 and V is TRBV2; tentatively, D is TRBD1 (5 bases). V lost 8 bases and J 6 bases, leaving 10 bases between the germline ends. Germline CDR1 and CDR2: SNHLY and FYNNEI. CDR3 length: 11 amino acids. The chain's CDR3 is CASRQTSEAFF. Here the CDR3 DNA reads TGTGCCAGCCGACAGACATCTGAAGCTTTCTTT.

This sequence joins TRBV5-1 and TRBJ2-3, with D uncertain. The CDR3 is 12 amino acids. From germline, CDR1 is SGHRS and CDR2 YFSETQ. V lost 0 bases and J 6 bases, leaving 5 bases between the germline ends. Here the CDR3 DNA reads TGCGCCAGCAGCTTGGAGGTTGATACGCAGTATTTT. Its protein product is CASSLEVDTQYF.

The V gene is TRBV7-2, the J gene TRBJ1-1, with D perhaps TRBD1 (5 bases). Deletions cut 8 bases from V and 7 bases from J, with 14 bases between. This CDR3 spans 12 amino acids. Germline CDR1 SGHTA, CDR2 FQGNSA. The CDR3 bases are TGTGCCAGCGGGGGTGCAACTAATGAAGCTTTCTTT. Its protein is CASGGATNEAFF.

CDR3 nucleotide sequence: TGCAGCGTTCCGAGGGCGGGGTTCGGCTCCTACAATGAGCAGTTCTTC. This translates into CSVPRAGFGSYNEQFF. V usage is TRBV29-1 and J usage is TRBJ2-1, with a tentative D call TRBD2 (6 bases). Between the trimmed V and J ends, which lost 5 bases and 0 bases, there was a span of 17 bases. The CDR3 contains 16 residues. Germline V gene lookup returns CDR1 SQVTM and CDR2 ANQGSEA.

This clonotype was recorded many times. V usage is TRBV7-3 and J usage is TRBJ2-7; TRBD1 agrees at 8 bases. The CDR3 sequence is 15 residues long. Germline trimming cut 2 bases from V and 5 bases from J; bases unmatched to any gene: 8. Germline loops: CDR1 SGHTA, CDR2 FQGTGA. The CDR3 region is CASSLWAGGMNEQYF. CDR3 DNA sequence: TGTGCCAGCAGCTTATGGGCAGGGGGCATGAACGAGCAGTACTTC.

Only one count was recorded for this clonotype. The chain is built from TRBV18 and TRBJ1-2; 9 bases align to TRBD1. V shed 0 bases and J 7 bases; nucleotides not matched to a gene: 6. CDR1 and CDR2 (germline): KGHSH, LQKENI. The CDR3 runs to 15 residues. The CDR3 here is CASSPPAQGAGGYTF. The DNA of the CDR3 is TGTGCCAGCTCACCACCGGCACAGGGGGCAGGTGGCTACACCTTC.

The sample holds many counts of this clonotype. The rearrangement joins TRBV7-8 to TRBJ2-7; 10 positions agree with TRBD2. With 5 bases clipped from V and 0 bases from J, the junction kept 7 bases outside the gene matches. CDR1 is SGHVS, CDR2 FQNEAQ, per germline. This CDR3 spans 16 amino acids. CDR3 bases: TGTGCCAGCAGCACACGACTAGCGGGCTTCTCCTACGAGCAGTACTTC. Protein: CASSTRLAGFSYEQYF.

This clonotype was seen many times. This chain uses TRBV2 with TRBJ1-5; D might be TRBD1 (5 bases). The CDR3 runs to 15 residues. Germline CDR1 SNHLY, CDR2 FYNNEI. With 1 base removed from V and 6 bases from J, the gap between germline ends came to 13 bases. The CDR3 nucleotides read TGTGCCAGCAGTGAAGAGGGACTCGGAGGTCAGCCCCAGCATTTT. The encoded protein is CASSEEGLGGQPQHF.

This chain joins TRBV16 and TRBJ2-2; D possibly corresponds to TRBD1 (5 bases). The germline CDR1 and CDR2 sequences are KGHSY and FQNENV. V was cut by 3 bases and J by 5 bases, with 16 bases left in between. This CDR3 comprises 16 residues. DNA for the CDR3: TGTGCCAGCAGCCAGAACAGGCCCTTTGAAACCGGGGAGCTGTTTTTT. Amino acids: CASSQNRPFETGELFF.

This clonotype was recorded many times. The chain recombines TRBV12-3 or TRBV12-4 with TRBJ1-5, with a weak D call TRBD1 (6 bases). This CDR3 has 13 residues. Trimming stripped 9 bases from V and 2 bases from J, with 11 bases between. For the CDR3, the DNA is TGTGCCAGTGAGGGGGGAGGCAATCAGCCCCAGCATTTT. Its translation is CASEGGGNQPQHF.

At least ten counts were recorded for this clonotype. The chain carries TRBV24-1 and TRBJ2-2; D is tentatively TRBD1 or TRBD2 (5 bases each). With 2 bases removed from V and 4 bases from J, the gap between germline ends came to 10 bases. The CDR3 consists of 15 residues. Germline V gives CDR1 KGHDR, CDR2 SFDVKD. CDR3 nucleotide sequence: TGTGCCACCAGTGATTCCGGGACCTTCACCGGGGAGCTGTTTTTT. This translates into CATSDSGTFTGELFF.

This clonotype showed up many times. This chain uses TRBV14 with TRBJ2-5, with 8 bases matching TRBD1. This CDR3 has 13 residues. Unmatched junction bases numbered 5, after V lost 6 bases and J lost 5 bases. The germline gives CDR1 SGHDN, CDR2 FVKESK. The CDR3 region is CASRRTGPETQYF. CDR3 sequence (DNA): TGTGCCAGCAGACGGACAGGGCCCGAGACCCAGTACTTC. Full variable domain (rest looked up from reference TRBV14 and TRBJ2-5): EAGVTQFPSHSVIEKGQTVTLRCDPISGHDNLYWYRRVMGKEIKFLLHFVKESKQDESGMPNNRFLAERTGGTYSTLKVQPAELEDSGVYFCASRRTGPETQYFGPGTRLLVL.

Notes on this clonotype: This may be a read error: a much more frequent sequence differs by one nucleotide. CDR3 DNA sequence: TGCGCCAGCAGCTTGGGGCCTGGACAAGAGACCCAGTACTTC. It encodes CASSLGPGQETQYF. J is TRBJ2-5 and V is TRBV5-1; D gene unclear. V was pared by 0 bases and J by 2 bases, with 8 bases between. CDR1 SGHRS and CDR2 YFSETQ come from the germline V gene. CDR3 length equals 14 residues.

This chain connects TRBV3-1 to TRBJ2-5; 9 bases line up with TRBD2. This CDR3 contains 15 residues. V shed 4 bases and J 2 bases; nucleotides not matched to a gene: 5. Per the germline V gene, CDR1 is LGHDT and CDR2 is YNNKEL (reference sequence). The CDR3 nucleotides are TGTGCCAGCAGCCGCGGACTAGCGACACAAGAGACCCAGTACTTC. This gives the protein CASSRGLATQETQYF.

This clonotype was found many times. This chain joins TRBV5-1 and TRBJ2-7, with D uncertain. Between the trimmed V and J ends, which lost 4 bases and 0 bases, there was a span of 5 bases. Germline CDR1 and CDR2: SGHRS and YFSETQ. The CDR3 is made up of 12 amino acids. The DNA of the CDR3 is TGCGCCAGCAGCCAGACCTCCTACGAGCAGTACTTC. Its protein product is CASSQTSYEQYF.

With regard to this clonotype: A much larger clone differs by one base, so this may be a read error. This sequence joins TRBV12-3 or TRBV12-4 and TRBJ1-1; 7 bases are shared with TRBD1. This CDR3 contains 14 residues. With V trimmed by 4 bases and J by 4 bases, 6 bases remained unmatched. The CDR3 nucleotides are TGTGCCAGCAGTTGGGGCAGGGGGAGCACTGAAGCTTTCTTT. Its translation: CASSWGRGSTEAFF.